This is a list of T cell receptor beta chains from one sample in a study of chemoradiotherapy in HPV16-positive cancers. TCRdb's copy holds only in-frame clones and misses some; the assay was immunoSEQ multiplex PCR. Seen here are about 510 clones, more than 80% observed once, and the top ten hold around 5.5%. The sample consisted of tumor tissue, taken from a patient who underwent chemoradiotherapy. These receptors came from a human donor with HPV-associated anogenital cancer. CDR3s include the opening cysteine and the closing phenylalanine or tryptophan. A D gene is named only where the DNA matches it firmly. The size entry is marked missing in some rows and otherwise reads once, few, many or a size class.

V	D	size	J	DNA	CDR3
TRBV19	.	.	TRBJ1-2	TGTGCCAGTAGCCGTCAACAGGATAACTATGGCTACACCTTC	CASSRQQDNYGYTF
TRBV6-1	TRBD1	.	TRBJ2-2	TGTGCCACCGACCGGGACAGGAACACCGGGGAGCTGTTTTTT	CATDRDRNTGELFF
TRBV11-2	TRBD1	.	TRBJ2-7	TGTGCCAGCAGCTTAGTAGGACAGGGTAACGAGCAGTACTTC	CASSLVGQGNEQYF
TRBV4-3	TRBD1	.	TRBJ2-7	TGCGCCAGCAGCCACTCCGGGACAGGGGAGTTGTACGAGCAGTACTTC	CASSHSGTGELYEQYF
TRBV9	TRBD1	.	TRBJ2-7	TGTGCCAGCAGCGTTCAGCCCCAAGGACAGGGGGCCTACGAGCAGTACTTC	CASSVQPQGQGAYEQYF
TRBV5-6	.	.	TRBJ1-1	TGTGCCAGCAGCCTGGGGCAGATAATGAACACTGAAGCTTTCTTT	CASSLGQIMNTEAFF
TRBV19	TRBD1	.	TRBJ1-1	TGTGCCAGTCGTACAGGGGTCATGAACACTGAAGCTTTCTTT	CASRTGVMNTEAFF
TRBV5-6	.	few	TRBJ2-1	TGTGCCAGCAGCAGACAGAGAAACAATGAGCAGTTCTTC	CASSRQRNNEQFF
TRBV11-2	.	.	TRBJ2-2	TGTGCCAGCAGCTTAACTTCGGGTACACCGGGCGAGCTGTTTTTT	CASSLTSGTPGELFF
TRBV11-2	.	.	TRBJ2-7	TGTGCCAGCAGCGGAGGGGGATACGAGCAGTACTTC	CASSGGGYEQYF